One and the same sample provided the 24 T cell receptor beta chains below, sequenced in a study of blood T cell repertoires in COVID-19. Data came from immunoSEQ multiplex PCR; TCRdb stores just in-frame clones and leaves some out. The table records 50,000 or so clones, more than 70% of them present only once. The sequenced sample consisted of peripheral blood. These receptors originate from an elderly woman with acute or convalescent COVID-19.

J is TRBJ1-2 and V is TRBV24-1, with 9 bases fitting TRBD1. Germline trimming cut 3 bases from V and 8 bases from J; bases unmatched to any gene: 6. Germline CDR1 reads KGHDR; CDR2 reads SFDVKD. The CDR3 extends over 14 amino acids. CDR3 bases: TGTGCCACCAGTGATAGGACAGGGGTGGACGGCTACACCTTC. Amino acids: CATSDRTGVDGYTF.

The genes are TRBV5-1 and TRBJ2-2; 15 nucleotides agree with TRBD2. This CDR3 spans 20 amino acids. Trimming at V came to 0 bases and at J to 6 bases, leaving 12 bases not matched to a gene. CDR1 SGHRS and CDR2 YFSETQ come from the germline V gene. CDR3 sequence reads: CASSLDSGLAGGPGAGELFF. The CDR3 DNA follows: TGCGCCAGCAGCTTGGACTCCGGACTAGCGGGAGGGCCAGGCGCCGGGGAGCTGTTTTTT. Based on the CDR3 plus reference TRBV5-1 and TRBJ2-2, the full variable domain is KAGVTQTPRYLIKTRGQQVTLSCSPISGHRSVSWYQQTPGQGLQFLFEYFSETQRNKGNFPGRFSGRQFSNSRSEMNVSTLELGDSALYLCASSLDSGLAGGPGAGELFFGEGSRLTVL.

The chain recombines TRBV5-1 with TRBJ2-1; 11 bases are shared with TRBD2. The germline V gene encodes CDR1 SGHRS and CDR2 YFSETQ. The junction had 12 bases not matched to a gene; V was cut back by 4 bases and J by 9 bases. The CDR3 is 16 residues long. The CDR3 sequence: CASSLGDSGGAGEQFF. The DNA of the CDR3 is TGCGCCAGCAGCCTGGGTGATAGCGGGGGGGCCGGTGAGCAGTTCTTC.

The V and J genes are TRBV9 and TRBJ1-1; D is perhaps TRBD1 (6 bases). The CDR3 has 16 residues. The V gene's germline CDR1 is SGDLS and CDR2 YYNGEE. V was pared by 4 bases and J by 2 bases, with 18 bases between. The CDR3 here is CASSSAKGVGNTEAFF. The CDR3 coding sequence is TGTGCCAGCAGCTCCGCCAAGGGGGTCGGCAACACTGAAGCTTTCTTT.

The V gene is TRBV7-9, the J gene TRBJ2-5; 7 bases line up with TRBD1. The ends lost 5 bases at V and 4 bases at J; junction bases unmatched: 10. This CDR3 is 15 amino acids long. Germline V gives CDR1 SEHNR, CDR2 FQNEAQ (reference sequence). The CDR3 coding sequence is TGTGCCAGCAGCATTCGAAGAGGGGGCGGAGAGACCCAGTACTTC. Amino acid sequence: CASSIRRGGGETQYF.

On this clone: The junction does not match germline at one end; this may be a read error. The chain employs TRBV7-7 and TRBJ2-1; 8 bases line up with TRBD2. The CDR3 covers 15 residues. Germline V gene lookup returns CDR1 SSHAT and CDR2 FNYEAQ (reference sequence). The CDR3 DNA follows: TGTGCTAGCAGCTTAGCACCTAGCGGGTTTAATGAGCAGTTCTTC. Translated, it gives CASSLAPSGFNEQFF.

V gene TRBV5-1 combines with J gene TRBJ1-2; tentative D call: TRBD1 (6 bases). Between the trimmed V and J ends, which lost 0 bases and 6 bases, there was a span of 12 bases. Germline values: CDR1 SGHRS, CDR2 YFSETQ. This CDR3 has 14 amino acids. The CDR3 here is CASSLGQGLHGYTF. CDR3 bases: TGCGCCAGCAGCTTGGGGCAGGGGCTCCATGGCTACACCTTC.

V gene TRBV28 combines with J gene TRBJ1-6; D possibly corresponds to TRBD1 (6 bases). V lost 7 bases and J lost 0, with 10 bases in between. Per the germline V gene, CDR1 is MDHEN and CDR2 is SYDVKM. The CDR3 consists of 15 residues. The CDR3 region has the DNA TGTGCCAGCACTCAGGGGAGCTCCTATAATTCACCCCTCCACTTT. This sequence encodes CASTQGSSYNSPLHF.

The DNA for the CDR3 is TGCGCCAGCAGCTTAGGCAGGGGAGAGACCCAGTACTTC. This gives the protein CASSLGRGETQYF. The V and J genes are TRBV5-1 and TRBJ2-5, with D possibly being TRBD1 (6 bases). CDR1 is SGHRS, CDR2 YFSETQ, per germline. With 2 bases removed from V and 4 bases from J, the gap between germline ends came to 9 bases. The CDR3 has 13 amino acids.

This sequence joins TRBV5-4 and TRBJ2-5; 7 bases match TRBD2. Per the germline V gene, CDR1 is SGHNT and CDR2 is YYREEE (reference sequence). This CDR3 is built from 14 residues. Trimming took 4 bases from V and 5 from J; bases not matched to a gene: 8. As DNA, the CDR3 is TGTGCCAGCAGCCGGCCGGGGGGTACGGAGACCCAGTACTTC. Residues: CASSRPGGTETQYF.

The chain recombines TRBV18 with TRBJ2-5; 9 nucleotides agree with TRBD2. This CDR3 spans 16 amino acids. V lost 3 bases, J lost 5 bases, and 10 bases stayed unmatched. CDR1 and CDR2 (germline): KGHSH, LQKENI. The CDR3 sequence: CASSPRSSGRLETQYF. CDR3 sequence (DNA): TGTGCCAGCTCACCCCGGAGTAGCGGGAGATTGGAGACCCAGTACTTC. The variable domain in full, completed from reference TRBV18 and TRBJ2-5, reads NAGVMQNPRHLVRRRGQEARLRCSPMKGHSHVYWYRQLPEEGLKFMVYLQKENIIDESGMPKERFSAEFPKEGPSILRIQQVVRGDSAAYFCASSPRSSGRLETQYFGPGTRLLVL.

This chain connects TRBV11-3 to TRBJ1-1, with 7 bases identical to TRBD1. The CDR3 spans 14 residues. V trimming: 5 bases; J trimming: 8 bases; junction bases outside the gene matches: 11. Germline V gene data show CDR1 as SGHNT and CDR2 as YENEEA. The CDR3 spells CASSPLGQAWEAFF. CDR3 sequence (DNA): TGTGCCAGCAGCCCCCTTGGACAGGCTTGGGAAGCTTTCTTT.

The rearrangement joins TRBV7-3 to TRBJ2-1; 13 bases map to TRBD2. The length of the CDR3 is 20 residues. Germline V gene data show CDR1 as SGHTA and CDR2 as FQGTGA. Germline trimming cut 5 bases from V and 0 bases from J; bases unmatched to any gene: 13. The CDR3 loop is CASSPQRLAGGSSSYNEQFF. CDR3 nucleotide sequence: TGTGCCAGCAGCCCGCAGAGACTAGCGGGAGGTTCGAGCTCCTACAATGAGCAGTTCTTC.

The CDR3 loop is CASSFSQGEQYF. The DNA for the CDR3 is TGTGCCAGCAGTTTTTCGCAGGGAGAGCAGTACTTC. V usage is TRBV28 and J usage is TRBJ2-7, with a tentative D call TRBD1 (5 bases). The CDR3 sequence is 12 residues long. Germline CDR1 and CDR2: MDHEN and SYDVKM. Trimming removed 3 bases from V and 7 bases from J, with 10 bases in between.

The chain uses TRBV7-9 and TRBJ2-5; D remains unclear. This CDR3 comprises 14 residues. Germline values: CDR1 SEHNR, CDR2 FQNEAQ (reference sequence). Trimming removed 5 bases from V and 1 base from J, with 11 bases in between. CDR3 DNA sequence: TGTGCCAGCAGCCACGTACCGGGCCAAGAGACCCAGTACTTC. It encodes CASSHVPGQETQYF.

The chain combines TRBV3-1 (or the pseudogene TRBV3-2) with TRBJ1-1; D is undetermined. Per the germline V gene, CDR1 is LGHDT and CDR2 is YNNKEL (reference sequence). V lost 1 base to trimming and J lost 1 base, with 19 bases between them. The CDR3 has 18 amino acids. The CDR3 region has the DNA TGTGCCAGCAGCCAAGTAGTGTTGGCAGACTTGGCGAACACTGAAGCTTTCTTT. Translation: CASSQVVLADLANTEAFF.

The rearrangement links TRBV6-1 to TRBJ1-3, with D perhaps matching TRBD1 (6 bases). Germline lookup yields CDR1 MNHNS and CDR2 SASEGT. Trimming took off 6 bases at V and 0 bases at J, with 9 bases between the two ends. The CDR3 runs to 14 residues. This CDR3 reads CASSQDSSGNTIYF. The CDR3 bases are TGTGCCAGCAGCCAGGACAGCTCTGGAAACACCATATATTTT.

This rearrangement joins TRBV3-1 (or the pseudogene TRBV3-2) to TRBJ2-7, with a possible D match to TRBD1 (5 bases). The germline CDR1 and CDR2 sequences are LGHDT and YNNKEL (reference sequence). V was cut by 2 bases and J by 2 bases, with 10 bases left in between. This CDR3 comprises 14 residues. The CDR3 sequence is CASSQNAGTYEQYF. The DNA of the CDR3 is TGTGCCAGCAGCCAAAACGCAGGGACCTACGAGCAGTACTTC.

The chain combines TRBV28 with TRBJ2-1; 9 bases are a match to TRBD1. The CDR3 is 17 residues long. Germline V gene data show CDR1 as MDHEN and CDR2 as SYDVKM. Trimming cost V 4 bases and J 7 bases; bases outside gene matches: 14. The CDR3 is CASSSVSGTGNRNEQFF. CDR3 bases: TGTGCCAGCAGTTCCGTTTCCGGGACAGGGAATCGTAATGAGCAGTTCTTC.

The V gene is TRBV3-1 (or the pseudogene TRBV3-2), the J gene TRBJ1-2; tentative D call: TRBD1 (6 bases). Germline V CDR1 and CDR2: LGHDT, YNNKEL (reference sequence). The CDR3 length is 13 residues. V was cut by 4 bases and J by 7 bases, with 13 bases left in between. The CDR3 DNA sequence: TGTGCCAGCAGCCCGACAGGAGTTAGTGGCTACACCTTC. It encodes CASSPTGVSGYTF.

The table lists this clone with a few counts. The CDR3 sequence: CASSVSSGRIGELFF. In nucleotides, the CDR3 is TGTGCCAGCAGTGTCAGTAGCGGGAGAATCGGGGAGCTGTTTTTT. J is TRBJ2-2 and V is TRBV6-4, with TRBD2 matching 9 bases. The germline gives CDR1 MRHNA, CDR2 SNTAGT. CDR3 length: 15 amino acids. Unmatched junction bases numbered 7, after V lost 4 bases and J lost 7 bases.

CDR3 nucleotides: TGTGCCAGCAGTACTAGCAATGAGCAGTTCTTC. Translating it yields CASSTSNEQFF. The J gene is TRBJ2-1, the V gene TRBV11-3; the D gene is possibly TRBD2 (5 bases). CDR3 size: 11 residues. Trimming left V 6 bases short and J 6 bases short, with 6 bases between. CDR1 SGHNT and CDR2 YENEEA come from the germline V gene.

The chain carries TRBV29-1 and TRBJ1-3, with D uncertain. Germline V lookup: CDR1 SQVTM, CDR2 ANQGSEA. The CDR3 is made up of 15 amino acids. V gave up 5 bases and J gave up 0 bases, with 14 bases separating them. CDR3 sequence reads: CSVIVRVFSGNTIYF. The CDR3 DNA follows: TGCAGCGTTATAGTACGGGTTTTCTCTGGAAACACCATATATTTT.

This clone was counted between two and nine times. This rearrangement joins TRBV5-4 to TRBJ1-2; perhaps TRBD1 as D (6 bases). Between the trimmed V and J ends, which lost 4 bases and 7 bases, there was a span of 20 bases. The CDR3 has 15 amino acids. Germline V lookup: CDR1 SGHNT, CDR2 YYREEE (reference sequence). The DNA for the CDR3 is TGTGCCAGCAGCCGAACCGCAGGGGAAGAGGGTGGCTACACCTTC. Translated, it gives CASSRTAGEEGGYTF.